This T cell receptor (beta chain) was sequenced during a study of control samples from healthy donors and cancer patients. The CDR3 runs 15 residues. With 0 bases removed from V and 2 bases from J, the gap between germline ends came to 11 bases. Germline V gene sequence: CDR1 SGHAT, CDR2 FQNNGV. Sequencing used immunoSEQ multiplex PCR; TCRdb keeps in-frame clones, though not all of them. Of around 120,000 clones detected, 70% to 90% appear once; the ten largest clones hold around 2.5%. Source material: blood. The sequence was obtained from a woman between 70 and 85 years old in good health. The chain uses TRBV11-2 and TRBJ2-7; D unclear. The CDR3 spells CASSLEVVLTYEQYF. The CDR3 DNA is TGTGCCAGCAGCTTAGAGGTGGTCTTAACCTACGAGCAGTACTTC. Looking up the rest from reference TRBV11-2 and TRBJ2-7 gives the full variable domain: EAGVAQSPRYKIIEKRQSVAFWCNPISGHATLYWYQQILGQGPKLLIQFQNNGVVDDSQLPKDRFSAERLKGVDSTLKIQPAKLEDSAVYLCASSLEVVLTYEQYFGPGTRLTVT.